This is a list of T cell receptor beta chains from one sample in a study of blood T cell repertoires in COVID-19. Some clones are missing from TCRdb's copy, which holds only in-frame ones; the method was immunoSEQ multiplex PCR. The table lists about 27,000 clones, roughly four fifths of them singletons. Specimen: peripheral blood. Source of these receptors: a man in his 70s with acute or convalescent COVID-19. CDR3s include the opening cysteine and the closing phenylalanine or tryptophan. Each record gives: D gene, V gene, J gene, CDR3 protein. D genes are given only for firm matches.

.	TRBV25-1	TRBJ1-1	CASSDPIQEPAFF
.	TRBV25-1	TRBJ2-2	CASSEWQSYTGELFF
TRBD1	TRBV6-5	TRBJ2-1	CASSRTRTGGEQFF
.	TRBV4-2	TRBJ1-1	CASSPSRQARREAFF
.	TRBV16	TRBJ1-3	CASSRIGGNTIYF
TRBD2	TRBV13	TRBJ2-7	CASSAGTRVNEQYF
.	TRBV27	TRBJ2-7	CASSRIGGEQYF
TRBD2	TRBV5-8	TRBJ2-5	CASSSGLAEEETQYF
TRBD2	TRBV5-5	TRBJ2-1	CASSYDPGLVQDEQFF
TRBD1	TRBV27	TRBJ2-7	CASSLRTGEEQYF
TRBD1	TRBV5-1	TRBJ1-5	CASSLGAGGQPQHF
.	TRBV24-1	TRBJ2-7	CATSDRVQYF
TRBD1	TRBV7-9	TRBJ1-1	CASSLRQGAPTEAFF
.	TRBV9	TRBJ1-2	CASSSRKGVQGYGYTF
.	TRBV19	TRBJ2-6	CASSTGGEPGANVLTF
.	TRBV9	TRBJ2-1	CASSVRQDSYNEQFF
.	TRBV6-2/TRBV6-3	TRBJ2-5	CASSYGAPPRETQYF
.	TRBV27	TRBJ1-2	CASSSWAGPGYGYTF
.	TRBV4-3	TRBJ1-2	CASSQDVGSRSYGYTF
TRBD1	TRBV9	TRBJ1-2	CASSADRDGTLGYTF
.	TRBV7-6	TRBJ1-4	CATTGGSARGEKLFF
TRBD1	TRBV5-1	TRBJ2-1	CASSQDRGGINEQFF
.	TRBV30	TRBJ1-3	CAWSALEATIYF
.	TRBV29-1	TRBJ1-4	CSVLVATNEKLFF
.	TRBV9	TRBJ2-3	CASSGQITDTQYF
.	TRBV4-2	TRBJ2-1	CASSQDPRRGTPPEQFF
.	TRBV2	TRBJ2-1	CASSVEASEYNEQFF
TRBD1	TRBV15	TRBJ2-3	CATSRGGGMTDTQYF
TRBD1	TRBV27	TRBJ1-4	CASSPRQGTNEKLFF
TRBD2	TRBV5-1	TRBJ2-2	CASSSSGNAGELFF
.	TRBV29-1	TRBJ2-3	CSVDLAGDTQYF